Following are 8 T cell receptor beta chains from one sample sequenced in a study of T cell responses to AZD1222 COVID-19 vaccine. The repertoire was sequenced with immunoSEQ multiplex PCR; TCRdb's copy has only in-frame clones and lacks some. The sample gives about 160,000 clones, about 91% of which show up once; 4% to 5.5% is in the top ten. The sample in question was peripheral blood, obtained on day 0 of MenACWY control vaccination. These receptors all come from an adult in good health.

CDR3 sequence reads: CASSLSMWGNTEAFF. In nucleotides, the CDR3 is TGTGCCAGCAGTTTGTCTATGTGGGGAAACACTGAAGCTTTCTTT. The chain employs TRBV28 and TRBJ1-1; no reliable D call. The V end lost 3 bases, the J end lost 2 bases, and 13 bases lay between the germline ends. From germline, CDR1 is MDHEN and CDR2 SYDVKM. The CDR3 spans 15 residues.

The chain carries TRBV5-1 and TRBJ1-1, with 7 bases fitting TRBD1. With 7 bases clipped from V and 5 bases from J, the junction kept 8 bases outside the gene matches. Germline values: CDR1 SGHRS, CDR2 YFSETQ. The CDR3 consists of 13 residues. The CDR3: CASASTGLTEAFF. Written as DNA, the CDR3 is TGCGCCAGCGCCTCGACAGGGTTAACTGAAGCTTTCTTT.

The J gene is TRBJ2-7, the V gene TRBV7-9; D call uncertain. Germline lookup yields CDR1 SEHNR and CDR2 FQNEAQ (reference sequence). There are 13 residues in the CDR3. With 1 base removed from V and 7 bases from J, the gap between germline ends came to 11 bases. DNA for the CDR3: TGTGCCAGCAGCTTAGGGCCGGTGCGGGAGCAGTACTTC. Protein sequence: CASSLGPVREQYF.

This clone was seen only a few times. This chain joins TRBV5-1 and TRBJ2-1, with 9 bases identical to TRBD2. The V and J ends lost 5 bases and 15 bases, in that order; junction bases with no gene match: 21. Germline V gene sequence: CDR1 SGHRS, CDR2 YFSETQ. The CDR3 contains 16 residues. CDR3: CASSLNRDTSLAGLFF. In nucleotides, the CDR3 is TGCGCCAGCAGTCTAAACCGGGACACATCACTAGCGGGTTTGTTCTTC.

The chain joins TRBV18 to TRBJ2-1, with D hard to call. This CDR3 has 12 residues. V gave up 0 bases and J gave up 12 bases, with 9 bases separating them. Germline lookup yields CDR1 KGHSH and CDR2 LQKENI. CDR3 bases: TGTGCCAGCTCACCACCGGGGTCCGGGCAGTTCTTC. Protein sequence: CASSPPGSGQFF.

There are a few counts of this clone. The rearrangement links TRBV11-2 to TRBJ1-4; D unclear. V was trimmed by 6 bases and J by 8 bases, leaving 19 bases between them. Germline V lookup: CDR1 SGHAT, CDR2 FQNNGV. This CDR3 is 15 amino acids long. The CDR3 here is CASSHRVTDEEKLFF. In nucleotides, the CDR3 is TGTGCCAGCAGTCATAGGGTCACGGACGAGGAAAAACTGTTTTTT.

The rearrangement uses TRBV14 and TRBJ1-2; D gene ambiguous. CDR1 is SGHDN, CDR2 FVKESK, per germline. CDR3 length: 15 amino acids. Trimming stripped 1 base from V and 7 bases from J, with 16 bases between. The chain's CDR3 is CASSQVPGSAVGYTF. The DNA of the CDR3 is TGTGCCAGCAGCCAAGTTCCTGGCAGTGCCGTTGGCTACACCTTC.

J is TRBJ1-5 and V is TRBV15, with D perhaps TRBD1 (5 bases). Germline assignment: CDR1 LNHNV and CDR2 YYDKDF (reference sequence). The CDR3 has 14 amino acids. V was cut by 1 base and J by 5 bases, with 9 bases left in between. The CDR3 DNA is TGTGCCACCAGCAGAGTTACAGGCTATCAGCCCCAGCATTTT. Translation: CATSRVTGYQPQHF.